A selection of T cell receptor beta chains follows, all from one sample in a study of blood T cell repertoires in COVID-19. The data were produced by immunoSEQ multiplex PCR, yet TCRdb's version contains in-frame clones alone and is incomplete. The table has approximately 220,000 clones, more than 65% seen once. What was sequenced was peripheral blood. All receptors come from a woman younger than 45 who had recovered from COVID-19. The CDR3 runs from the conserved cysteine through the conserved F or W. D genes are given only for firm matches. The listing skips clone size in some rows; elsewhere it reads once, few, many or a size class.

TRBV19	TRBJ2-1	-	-	CASSPGSAYNEQFF	TGTGCCAGTAGTCCGGGATCGGCCTACAATGAGCAGTTCTTC
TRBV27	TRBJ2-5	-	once	CASSRLGKTETQYF	TGTGCCAGCAGCCGACTCGGGAAGACAGAGACCCAGTACTTC
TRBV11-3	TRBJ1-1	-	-	CASSPGGQFTEAFF	TGTGCCAGCAGCCCAGGAGGTCAGTTCACTGAAGCTTTCTTT
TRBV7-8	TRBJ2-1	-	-	CASSLWGGAAENNEQFF	TGTGCCAGCAGCTTGTGGGGCGGGGCCGCCGAAAACAATGAGCAGTTCTTC
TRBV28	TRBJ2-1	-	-	CASSLTGRALVNEQFF	TGTGCCAGCAGTTTAACGGGCAGGGCTTTGGTTAATGAGCAGTTCTTC
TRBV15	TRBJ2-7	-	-	CATSRDITSHEQYF	TGTGCCACCAGCAGAGATATTACTAGCCACGAGCAGTACTTC
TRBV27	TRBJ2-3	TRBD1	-	CASSLLLDRGTDTQYF	TGTGCCAGCAGTTTATTGCTGGACAGGGGTACAGATACGCAGTATTTT
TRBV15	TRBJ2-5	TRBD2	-	CATSRPTSGRNTETQYF	TGTGCCACCAGCAGACCGACTAGCGGGAGAAATACGGAGACCCAGTACTTC
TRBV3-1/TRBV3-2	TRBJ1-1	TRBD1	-	CASNRAGGTEAFF	TGTGCCAGCAACCGCGCAGGGGGCACTGAAGCTTTCTTT
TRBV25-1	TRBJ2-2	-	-	CASSVVTGELFF	TGTGCCAGCAGTGTAGTAACCGGGGAGCTGTTTTTT
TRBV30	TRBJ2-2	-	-	CAWRAGHTGELFF	TGTGCCTGGAGGGCGGGCCACACCGGGGAGCTGTTTTTT
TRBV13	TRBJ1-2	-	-	CASSCRQEANYGYTF	TGTGCCAGCAGCTGCAGACAGGAGGCTAACTATGGCTACACCTTC
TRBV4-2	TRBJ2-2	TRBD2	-	CASSQEGLWRESAGELFF	TGTGCCAGCAGCCAAGAGGGCCTTTGGCGGGAGAGCGCCGGGGAGCTGTTTTTT
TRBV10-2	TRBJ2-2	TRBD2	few	CASSHGRLAGYTGELFF	TGCGCCAGCAGTCATGGGAGACTAGCGGGCTACACCGGGGAGCTGTTTTTT
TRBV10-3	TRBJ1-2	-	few	CAGMQDRRIGYTF	TGTGCCGGCATGCAGGACAGACGCATAGGCTACACCTTC
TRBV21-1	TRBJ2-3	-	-	CASSKRGQGSQYF	TGTGCCAGCAGCAAAAGGGGCCAGGGATCACAGTATTTT
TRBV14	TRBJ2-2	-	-	CASSQETGRGTGELFF	TGTGCCAGCAGCCAAGAGACGGGGAGAGGCACCGGGGAGCTGTTTTTT
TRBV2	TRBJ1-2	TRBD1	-	CASSEQGVNYGYTF	TGTGCCAGCAGTGAACAGGGGGTTAACTATGGCTACACCTTC
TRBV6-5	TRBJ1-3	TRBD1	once	CASSRQGVPGNTIYF	TGTGCCAGCAGTCGACAGGGAGTTCCTGGAAACACCATATATTTT
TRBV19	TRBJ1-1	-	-	CASTSAGRGTEAFF	TGTGCCAGTACCTCCGCGGGGAGAGGGACTGAAGCTTTCTTT